A single sample gave rise to the 27 T cell receptor beta chains below, sequenced in a study of beta chain features in type 1 diabetes. Every bit of the isolated RNA underwent reverse transcription, so sequencing read expressed TCRB transcripts. TCRdb keeps only in-frame clones here, not all; method: immunoSEQ multiplex PCR. This sample yields hundreds of thousands of clones, of which roughly 17% are seen a single time; 0.02% to 0.025% belongs to the top ten. The sample comprised naive CD4+ T cells from blood. Every receptor here comes from a woman aged 18-29 years in good health.

This clone has just a few counts. The genes are TRBV19 and TRBJ1-5; TRBD1 matches at 7 bases. The CDR3 runs to 15 residues. Germline V gives CDR1 LNHDA, CDR2 SQIVND (reference sequence). Trimming took 5 bases from V and 3 from J; bases not matched to a gene: 7. This chain's CDR3 is CASSPGTVPNQPQHF. In DNA, the CDR3 is TGTGCCAGTAGTCCCGGGACAGTACCCAATCAGCCCCAGCATTTT.

The J gene is TRBJ2-6, the V gene TRBV6-6, with D uncertain. In germline, CDR1 is MNHNY, CDR2 SVGAGI (reference sequence). The CDR3 extends over 15 amino acids. With 7 bases removed from V and 0 bases from J, the gap between germline ends came to 10 bases. The CDR3 DNA follows: TGTGCCAGCACCGATCCAGTCTCTGGGGCCAACGTCCTGACTTTC. It yields the protein CASTDPVSGANVLTF.

This chain links TRBV19 with TRBJ2-5, with TRBD2 matching 7 bases. Trimming removed 5 bases from V and 2 bases from J; junction bases left unmatched: 8. Germline CDR1 reads LNHDA; CDR2 reads SQIVND (reference sequence). There are 15 residues in the CDR3. DNA for the CDR3: TGTGCCAGTAGTGATATAAGCGGGATACAAGAGACCCAGTACTTC. Translation: CASSDISGIQETQYF.

This chain's CDR3 is CASSQPVTGGTYNEQFF. The CDR3 DNA is TGTGCCAGCAGCCAACCGGTGACAGGGGGAACCTACAATGAGCAGTTCTTC. The V and J genes are TRBV4-2 and TRBJ2-1; TRBD1 matches 9 bases. The CDR3 has 17 residues. The ends lost 2 bases at V and 2 bases at J; junction bases unmatched: 7. CDR1 and CDR2 from the germline V gene are LGHNA and YNFKEQ.

The chain links TRBV7-8 to TRBJ2-2; TRBD2 is a possible D gene (5 bases). This CDR3 has 16 amino acids. Looked up from germline, CDR1 is SGHVS and CDR2 is FQNEAQ. Trimming removed 3 bases at V and 1 base at J, with 12 bases between. CDR3 protein: CASSFPRGWNTGELFF. The CDR3 DNA reads TGTGCCAGCAGCTTCCCCCGGGGTTGGAACACCGGGGAGCTGTTTTTT.

The table lists this clone with a few counts. V gene TRBV28 combines with J gene TRBJ1-1; D is possibly TRBD1 (6 bases). This CDR3 spans 12 amino acids. V was trimmed by 2 bases and J by 10 bases, leaving 11 bases between them. Looked up from germline, CDR1 is MDHEN and CDR2 is SYDVKM. The CDR3 protein is CASSLGGNSAFF. The CDR3 DNA reads TGTGCCAGCAGTTTAGGGGGCAATTCAGCTTTCTTT.

This clone has more than one count but fewer than ten. This chain links TRBV7-2 with TRBJ2-1; the match to TRBD1 covers 10 bases. The V segment lost 5 bases and the J segment 9 bases; nucleotides outside the gene matches: 7. The CDR3 loop spans 14 amino acids. CDR1 SGHTA and CDR2 FQGNSA come from the germline V gene. CDR3 sequence (DNA): TGTGCCAGCAGCGAAACGACAGGGGGCATTGAGCAGTTCTTC. This gives the protein CASSETTGGIEQFF. Combining the CDR3 with reference TRBV7-2 and TRBJ2-1 gives the whole variable domain GAGVSQSPSNKVTEKGKDVELRCDPISGHTALYWYRQSLGQGLEFLIYFQGNSAPDKSGLPSDRFSAERTGGSVSTLTIQRTQQEDSAVYLCASSETTGGIEQFFGPGTRLTVL.

The sample holds a few counts of this clone. V gene TRBV20-1 combines with J gene TRBJ2-7; D gene ambiguous. Germline assignment: CDR1 DFQATT and CDR2 SNEGSKA (reference sequence). The CDR3 is 11 amino acids. Trimming removed 4 bases from V and 4 bases from J, with 8 bases in between. CDR3: CSANPEYEQYF. The CDR3 region has the DNA TGCAGTGCTAACCCGGAATACGAGCAGTACTTC.

The V and J genes are TRBV4-2 and TRBJ1-2; D might be TRBD1 (5 bases). CDR3 size: 12 residues. The V end lost 1 base, the J end lost 8 bases, and 8 bases lay between the germline ends. CDR1 is LGHNA, CDR2 YNFKEQ, per germline. The CDR3 loop reads CASSQGGEGYTF. The CDR3 DNA follows: TGTGCCAGCAGCCAAGGGGGGGAAGGCTACACCTTC.

This clone was picked up a small number of times. This chain links TRBV6-1 with TRBJ2-5, with D possibly matching TRBD2 (7 bases). This CDR3 contains 14 residues. Germline V gene lookup returns CDR1 MNHNS and CDR2 SASEGT. Trimming left V 5 bases short and J 5 bases short, with 15 bases between. In DNA, the CDR3 is TGTGCCAGCAGTTCCGGGACTACAGGGGAGACCCAGTACTTC. This gives the protein CASSSGTTGETQYF.

V is TRBV5-1 and J is TRBJ1-3, with unresolved D. CDR1 is SGHRS, CDR2 YFSETQ, per germline. The CDR3 sequence is 17 residues long. Trimming removed 4 bases at V and 0 bases at J, with 17 bases between. As DNA, the CDR3 is TGCGCCAGCAGCCTAAACCCGGAACGTAGCTCTGGAAACACCATATATTTT. Amino acids: CASSLNPERSSGNTIYF.

This clone was counted only a few times. V usage is TRBV4-3 and J usage is TRBJ2-7; no clear D gene. Trimming stripped 0 bases from V and 1 base from J, with 10 bases between. Looked up from germline, CDR1 is LGHNA and CDR2 is YSLEER. The CDR3 is 15 residues long. CDR3 sequence reads: CASSQEVSVSYEQYF. The CDR3 region has the DNA TGCGCCAGCAGCCAAGAGGTGTCGGTTTCCTACGAGCAGTACTTC.

This chain joins TRBV23-1 and TRBJ1-2; no clear D. TRBV23-1 is known as an ORF, though its function is uncertain. V dropped 0 bases and J dropped 8 bases, with 10 bases sitting between them. This CDR3 spans 13 amino acids. The CDR3 DNA follows: TGCGCCAGCAGTCAATCCGAGGCCTGGGGCTACACCTTC. Translated, it gives CASSQSEAWGYTF.

This clone was observed a handful of times. The chain combines TRBV10-3 with TRBJ1-5, with D perhaps matching TRBD1 (6 bases). CDR3 length: 15 residues. V was shortened by 4 bases and J by 0 bases, with 10 bases between the two germline ends. The germline V gene encodes CDR1 ENHRY and CDR2 SYGVKD. CDR3 protein: CAISVTGASNQPQHF. CDR3 DNA: TGTGCCATCAGTGTAACGGGGGCTAGCAATCAGCCCCAGCATTTT.

The genes are TRBV5-1 and TRBJ2-2, with D perhaps TRBD2 (5 bases). Germline CDR1 is SGHRS and CDR2 is YFSETQ. Trimming took off 1 base at V and 1 base at J, with 11 bases between the two ends. This CDR3 is built from 16 residues. The CDR3 here is CASSLRSGMNTGELFF. CDR3 bases: TGCGCCAGCAGCTTGCGAAGCGGTATGAACACCGGGGAGCTGTTTTTT.

This clone was found a few times. V and J are TRBV7-2 and TRBJ2-7; 7 bases are a match to TRBD2. The CDR3 is 15 residues long. The junction had 12 bases not matched to a gene; V was cut back by 4 bases and J by 6 bases. Germline-derived CDR1 and CDR2 are SGHTA and FQGNSA. CDR3 DNA sequence: TGTGCCAGCAGCTCGCGGGTAGCGGGTAGGGGCGAGCAGTACTTC. Protein sequence: CASSSRVAGRGEQYF. The full variable domain, with the rest looked up from reference TRBV7-2 and TRBJ2-7, is GAGVSQSPSNKVTEKGKDVELRCDPISGHTALYWYRQSLGQGLEFLIYFQGNSAPDKSGLPSDRFSAERTGGSVSTLTIQRTQQEDSAVYLCASSSRVAGRGEQYFGPGTRLTVT.

This clone has more than one count but fewer than ten. This chain connects TRBV29-1 to TRBJ2-1; TRBD1 agrees at 9 bases. The CDR3 covers 14 residues. CDR1 and CDR2 (germline): SQVTM, ANQGSEA. Trimming at V came to 6 bases and at J to 8 bases, leaving 11 bases not matched to a gene. The CDR3 sequence: CSVYQGQGFDEQFF. The CDR3 nucleotides are TGCAGCGTCTACCAGGGACAGGGCTTCGATGAGCAGTTCTTC.

The gene calls are TRBV11-2 and TRBJ2-7; D is unresolved. The V and J ends lost 3 bases and 5 bases respectively, with 20 bases between them. This CDR3 has 16 residues. Germline-derived CDR1 and CDR2 are SGHAT and FQNNGV. In nucleotides, the CDR3 is TGTGCCAGCAGCTTTAGTTCGCGTAGAGCTATTGACGAGCAGTACTTC. It translates to CASSFSSRRAIDEQYF. Full variable domain (missing parts from reference TRBV11-2 and TRBJ2-7): EAGVAQSPRYKIIEKRQSVAFWCNPISGHATLYWYQQILGQGPKLLIQFQNNGVVDDSQLPKDRFSAERLKGVDSTLKIQPAKLEDSAVYLCASSFSSRRAIDEQYFGPGTRLTVT.

The chain couples TRBV9 to TRBJ1-5, with D maybe TRBD1 (5 bases). The CDR3 has 15 residues. From germline, CDR1 is SGDLS and CDR2 YYNGEE. V dropped 0 bases and J dropped 3 bases, with 10 bases sitting between them. DNA for the CDR3: TGTGCCAGCAGCGTAGGGGCGACAGACAATCAGCCCCAGCATTTT. Translated, it gives CASSVGATDNQPQHF.

This clone was recorded a few times. The gene calls are TRBV5-6 and TRBJ2-7, with D possibly being TRBD2 (6 bases). The CDR3 totals 13 residues. Germline V CDR1 and CDR2: SGHDT, YYEEEE. The ends were cut back, 4 bases at V and 7 bases at J, with 15 bases in the middle. DNA for the CDR3: TGTGCCAGCAGCACGGCCGGGAGAAGGGAGCAGTACTTC. Translated, it gives CASSTAGRREQYF.

V gene TRBV7-2 combines with J gene TRBJ1-3; possible D gene TRBD1, 5 bases. In germline, CDR1 is SGHTA, CDR2 FQGNSA. V was cut by 5 bases and J by 8 bases, with 16 bases left in between. The CDR3 is made up of 14 amino acids. In nucleotides, the CDR3 is TGTGCCAGCAGCCAAGGGTCAGGGACTTACACCATATATTTT. This translates into CASSQGSGTYTIYF.

This clone showed up just a few times. The CDR3 protein is CATSARTANTGELFF. CDR3 nucleotides: TGTGCCACCAGCGCCCGGACTGCGAACACCGGGGAGCTGTTTTTT. The J gene is TRBJ2-2, the V gene TRBV15; tentatively, D is TRBD2 (5 bases). The CDR3 totals 15 residues. The ends were cut back, 5 bases at V and 0 bases at J, with 10 bases in the middle. Looked up from germline, CDR1 is LNHNV and CDR2 is YYDKDF (reference sequence).

The gene calls are TRBV5-4 and TRBJ2-7, with 7 bases matching TRBD1. After removal of 4 bases from V and 7 bases from J, the junction contained 5 bases not matched to a gene. The CDR3 runs to 12 residues. From germline, CDR1 is SGHNT and CDR2 YYREEE (reference sequence). CDR3 loop: CASSLAGGEQYF. The CDR3 region has the DNA TGTGCCAGCAGCCTGGCAGGGGGTGAGCAGTACTTC.

The rearrangement joins TRBV7-2 to TRBJ1-1; possibly TRBD1 for D (6 bases). The CDR3 extends over 16 amino acids. Trimming left V 0 bases short and J 0 bases short, with 11 bases between. From germline, CDR1 is SGHTA and CDR2 FQGNSA. CDR3 in amino acids: CASSLARTVMNTEAFF. The CDR3 DNA reads TGTGCCAGCAGCTTAGCGAGGACAGTCATGAACACTGAAGCTTTCTTT.

The chain joins TRBV29-1 to TRBJ2-5; 7 nucleotides agree with TRBD1. Germline V gives CDR1 SQVTM, CDR2 ANQGSEA. The J segment lost 4 bases and the V segment lost 4 bases, leaving 15 bases of the junction unmatched. CDR3 length: 16 amino acids. The CDR3 sequence is CSVVGIQGDRTETQYF. Written as DNA, the CDR3 is TGCAGCGTTGTGGGGATTCAGGGGGATAGGACAGAGACCCAGTACTTC.

This clone was seen a handful of times. The V call is TRBV4-3, the J call TRBJ1-1, with 7 bases fitting TRBD1. Germline V lookup: CDR1 LGHNA, CDR2 YSLEER. V lost 3 bases, J lost 0 bases, and 10 bases stayed unmatched. This CDR3 has 17 amino acids. The DNA for the CDR3 is TGCGCCAGCAGCCAGGGACAGACAAACTTTATGAACACTGAAGCTTTCTTT. The encoded protein is CASSQGQTNFMNTEAFF.

The sample holds a few counts of this clone. V and J are TRBV27 and TRBJ1-1; TRBD1 might be the D (5 bases). CDR3 length: 15 residues. The germline V and J ends were trimmed by 8 bases and 7 bases, with 23 bases remaining between them. Germline CDR1 reads MNHEY; CDR2 reads SMNVEV (reference sequence). DNA of the CDR3: TGTGCCAGCTTTTGGGGGTCGTATCTGCGTGGTGAAGCTTTCTTT. Its translation is CASFWGSYLRGEAFF.